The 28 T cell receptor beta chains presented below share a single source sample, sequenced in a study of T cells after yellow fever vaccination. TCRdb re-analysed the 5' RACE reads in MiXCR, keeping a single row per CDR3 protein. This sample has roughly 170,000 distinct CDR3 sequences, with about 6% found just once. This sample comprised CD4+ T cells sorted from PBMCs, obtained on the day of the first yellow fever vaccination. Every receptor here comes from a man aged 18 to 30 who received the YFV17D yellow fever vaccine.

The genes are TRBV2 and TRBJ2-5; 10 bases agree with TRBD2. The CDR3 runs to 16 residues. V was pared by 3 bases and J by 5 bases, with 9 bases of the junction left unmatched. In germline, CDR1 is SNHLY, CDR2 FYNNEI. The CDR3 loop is CASSESPSGGGETQYF. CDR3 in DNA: TGTGCCAGCAGTGAGTCGCCTAGCGGGGGCGGGGAGACCCAGTACTTC.

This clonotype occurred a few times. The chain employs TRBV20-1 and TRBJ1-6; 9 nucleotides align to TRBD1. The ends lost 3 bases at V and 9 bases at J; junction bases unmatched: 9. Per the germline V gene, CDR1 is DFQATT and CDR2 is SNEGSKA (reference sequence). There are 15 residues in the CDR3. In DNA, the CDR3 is TGCAGTGCTAGGACAGGGGGAAGCGGACGTTCACCCCTCCACTTT. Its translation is CSARTGGSGRSPLHF.

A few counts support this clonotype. The CDR3 loop reads CASCAIKPGLAGATGELFF. The CDR3 nucleotides are TGTGCCAGCTGCGCGATCAAACCGGGACTAGCGGGGGCCACCGGGGAGCTGTTTTTT. The chain has TRBV3-1 and TRBJ2-2; 14 bases agree with TRBD2. V was pared by 8 bases and J by 4 bases, with 15 bases of the junction left unmatched. The CDR3 consists of 19 residues. Per the germline V gene, CDR1 is LGHDT and CDR2 is YNNKEL (reference sequence).

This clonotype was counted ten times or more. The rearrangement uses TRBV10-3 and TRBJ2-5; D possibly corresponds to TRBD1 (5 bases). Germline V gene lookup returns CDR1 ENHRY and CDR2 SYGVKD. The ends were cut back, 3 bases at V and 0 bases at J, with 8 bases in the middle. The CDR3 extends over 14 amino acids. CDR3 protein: CAISDRVYQETQYF. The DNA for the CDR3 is TGTGCCATCAGTGACAGGGTGTACCAAGAGACCCAGTACTTC.

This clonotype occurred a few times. The CDR3 DNA is TGCAGTGTGCCAGGGAGGGGACAAGAGACCCAGTACTTC. This codes for CSVPGRGQETQYF. The genes are TRBV20-1 and TRBJ2-5; 7 bases match TRBD2. Trimming took 7 bases from V and 2 from J; bases not matched to a gene: 7. This CDR3 has 13 residues. Germline V gene lookup returns CDR1 DFQATT and CDR2 SNEGSKA (reference sequence).

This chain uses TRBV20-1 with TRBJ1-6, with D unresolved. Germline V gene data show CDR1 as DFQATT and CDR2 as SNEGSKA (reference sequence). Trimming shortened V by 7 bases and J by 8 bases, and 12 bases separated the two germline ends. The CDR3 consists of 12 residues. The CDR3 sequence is CSVPGNDSPLHF. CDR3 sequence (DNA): TGCAGTGTCCCCGGGAATGATTCACCCCTCCACTTT.

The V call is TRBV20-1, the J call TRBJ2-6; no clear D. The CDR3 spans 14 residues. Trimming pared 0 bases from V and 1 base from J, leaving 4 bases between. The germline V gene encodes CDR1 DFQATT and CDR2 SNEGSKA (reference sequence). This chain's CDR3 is CSARDFSGANVLTF. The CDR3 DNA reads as TGCAGTGCTAGAGATTTTTCTGGGGCCAACGTCCTGACTTTC.

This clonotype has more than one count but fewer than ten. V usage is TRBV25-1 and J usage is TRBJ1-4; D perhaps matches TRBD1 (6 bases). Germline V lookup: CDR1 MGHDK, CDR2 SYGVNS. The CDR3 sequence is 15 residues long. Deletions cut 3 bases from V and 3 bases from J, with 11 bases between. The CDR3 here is CASSDHRDSNEKLFF. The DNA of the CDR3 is TGTGCCAGCAGTGACCACAGGGACTCTAATGAAAAACTGTTTTTT.

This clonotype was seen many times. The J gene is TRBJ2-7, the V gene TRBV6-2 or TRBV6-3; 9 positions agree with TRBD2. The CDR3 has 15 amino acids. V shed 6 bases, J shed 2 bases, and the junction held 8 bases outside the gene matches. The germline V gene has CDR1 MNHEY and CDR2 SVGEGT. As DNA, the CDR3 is TGTGCCAGCAGACAAACTAGCGGGCTAGCCTACGAGCAGTACTTC. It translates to CASRQTSGLAYEQYF.

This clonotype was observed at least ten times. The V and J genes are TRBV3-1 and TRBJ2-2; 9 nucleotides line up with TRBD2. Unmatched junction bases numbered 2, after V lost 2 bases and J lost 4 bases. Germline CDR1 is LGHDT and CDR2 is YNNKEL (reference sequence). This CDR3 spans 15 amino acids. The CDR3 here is CASSQRLAATGELFF. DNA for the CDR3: TGTGCCAGCAGCCAAAGACTAGCGGCCACCGGGGAGCTGTTTTTT.

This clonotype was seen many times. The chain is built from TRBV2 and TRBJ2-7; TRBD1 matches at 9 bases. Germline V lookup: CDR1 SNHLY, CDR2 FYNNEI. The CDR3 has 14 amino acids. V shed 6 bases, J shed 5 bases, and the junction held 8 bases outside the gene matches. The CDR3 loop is CASSRTGVTHEQYF. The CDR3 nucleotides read TGTGCCAGCAGCCGGACAGGGGTTACCCACGAGCAGTACTTC.

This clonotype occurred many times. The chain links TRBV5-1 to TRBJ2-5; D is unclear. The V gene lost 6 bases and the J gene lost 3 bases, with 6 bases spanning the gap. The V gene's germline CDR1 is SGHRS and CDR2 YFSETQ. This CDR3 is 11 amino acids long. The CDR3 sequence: CASTMEETQYF. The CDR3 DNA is TGCGCCAGCACCATGGAAGAGACCCAGTACTTC.

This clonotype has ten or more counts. This chain's CDR3 is CASSNREISYNEQFF. The CDR3 nucleotides read TGTGCCAGCAGTAACAGGGAGATATCCTACAATGAGCAGTTCTTC. This rearrangement joins TRBV12-3 or TRBV12-4 to TRBJ2-1; tentatively, D is TRBD1 (6 bases). This CDR3 is built from 15 residues. With 5 bases removed from V and 1 base from J, the gap between germline ends came to 12 bases.

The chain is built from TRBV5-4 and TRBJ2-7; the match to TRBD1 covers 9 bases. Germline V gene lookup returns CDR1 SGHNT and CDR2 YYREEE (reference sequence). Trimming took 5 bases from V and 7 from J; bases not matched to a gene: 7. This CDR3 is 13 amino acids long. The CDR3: CASRLQGAQEQYF. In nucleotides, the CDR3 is TGTGCCAGCAGGTTACAGGGGGCGCAGGAGCAGTACTTC. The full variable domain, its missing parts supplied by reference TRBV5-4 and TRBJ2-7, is ETGVTQSPTHLIKTRGQQVTLRCSSQSGHNTVSWYQQALGQGPQFIFQYYREEENGRGNFPPRFSGLQFPNYSSELNVNALELDDSALYLCASRLQGAQEQYFGPGTRLTVT.

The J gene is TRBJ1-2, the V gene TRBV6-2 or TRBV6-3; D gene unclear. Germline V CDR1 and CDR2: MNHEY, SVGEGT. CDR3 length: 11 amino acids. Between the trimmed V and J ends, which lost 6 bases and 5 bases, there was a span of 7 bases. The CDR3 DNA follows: TGTGCCAGCAGCAACTCGTATGGCTACACCTTC. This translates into CASSNSYGYTF.

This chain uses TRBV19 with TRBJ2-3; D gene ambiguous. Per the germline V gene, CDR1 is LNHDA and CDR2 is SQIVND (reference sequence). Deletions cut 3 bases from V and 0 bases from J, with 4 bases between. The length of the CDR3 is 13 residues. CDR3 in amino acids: CASSMASTDTQYF. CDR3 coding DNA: TGTGCCAGTAGTATGGCCAGCACAGATACGCAGTATTTT.

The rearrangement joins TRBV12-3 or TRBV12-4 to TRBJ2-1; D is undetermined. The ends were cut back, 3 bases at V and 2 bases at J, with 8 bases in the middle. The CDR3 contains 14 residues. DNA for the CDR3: TGTGCCAGCAGTTTGGACCCCACCTACAATGAGCAGTTCTTC. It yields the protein CASSLDPTYNEQFF.

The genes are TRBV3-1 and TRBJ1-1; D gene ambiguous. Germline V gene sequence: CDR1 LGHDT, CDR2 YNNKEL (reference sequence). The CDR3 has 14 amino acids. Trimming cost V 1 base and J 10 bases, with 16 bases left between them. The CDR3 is CASSQANGPYGAFF. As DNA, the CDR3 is TGTGCCAGCAGCCAAGCAAATGGGCCCTATGGAGCTTTCTTT.

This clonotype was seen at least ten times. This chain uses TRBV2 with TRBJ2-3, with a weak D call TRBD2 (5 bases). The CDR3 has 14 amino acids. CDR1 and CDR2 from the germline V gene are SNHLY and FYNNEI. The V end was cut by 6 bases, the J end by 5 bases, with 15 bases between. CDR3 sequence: CASRSSWGVDTQYF. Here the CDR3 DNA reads TGTGCCAGCAGGTCCTCTTGGGGAGTAGATACGCAGTATTTT.

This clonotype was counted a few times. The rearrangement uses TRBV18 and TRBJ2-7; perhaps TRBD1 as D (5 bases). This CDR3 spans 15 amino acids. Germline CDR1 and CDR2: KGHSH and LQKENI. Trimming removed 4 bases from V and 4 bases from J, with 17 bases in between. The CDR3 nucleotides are TGTGCCAGCTCACTCAGGGAAGGGGTAGGGTACGAGCAGTACTTC. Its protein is CASSLREGVGYEQYF.

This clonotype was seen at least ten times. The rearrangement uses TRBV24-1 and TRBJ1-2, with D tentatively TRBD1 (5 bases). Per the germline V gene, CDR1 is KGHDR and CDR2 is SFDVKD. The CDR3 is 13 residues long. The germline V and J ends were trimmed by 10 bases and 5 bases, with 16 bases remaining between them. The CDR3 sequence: CATKDRPAYGYTF. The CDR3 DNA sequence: TGTGCCACGAAAGACAGACCTGCTTATGGCTACACCTTC.

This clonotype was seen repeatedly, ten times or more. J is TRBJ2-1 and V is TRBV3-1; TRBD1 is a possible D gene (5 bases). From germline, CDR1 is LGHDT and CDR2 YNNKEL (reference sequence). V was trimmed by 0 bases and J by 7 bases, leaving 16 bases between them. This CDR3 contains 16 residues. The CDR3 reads CASSQEAGSLGNEQFF. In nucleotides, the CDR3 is TGTGCCAGCAGCCAAGAGGCAGGGTCGCTTGGGAATGAGCAGTTCTTC.

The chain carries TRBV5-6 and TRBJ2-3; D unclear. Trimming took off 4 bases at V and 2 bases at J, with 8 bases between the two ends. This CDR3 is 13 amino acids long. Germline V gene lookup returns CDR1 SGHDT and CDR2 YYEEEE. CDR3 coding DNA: TGTGCCAGCAGCGCCACGGCCACAGATACGCAGTATTTT. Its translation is CASSATATDTQYF.

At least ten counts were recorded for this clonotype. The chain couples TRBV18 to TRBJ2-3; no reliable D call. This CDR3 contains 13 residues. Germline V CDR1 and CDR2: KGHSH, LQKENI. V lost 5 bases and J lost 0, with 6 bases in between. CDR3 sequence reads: CASSVGSTDTQYF. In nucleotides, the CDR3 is TGTGCCAGCTCAGTCGGAAGCACAGATACGCAGTATTTT.

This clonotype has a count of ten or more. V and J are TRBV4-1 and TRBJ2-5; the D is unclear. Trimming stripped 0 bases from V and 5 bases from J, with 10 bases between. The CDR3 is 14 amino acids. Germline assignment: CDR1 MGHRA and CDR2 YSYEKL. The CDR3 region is CASSQEDLRETQYF. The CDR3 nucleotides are TGCGCCAGCAGCCAAGAGGACCTTCGGGAGACCCAGTACTTC.

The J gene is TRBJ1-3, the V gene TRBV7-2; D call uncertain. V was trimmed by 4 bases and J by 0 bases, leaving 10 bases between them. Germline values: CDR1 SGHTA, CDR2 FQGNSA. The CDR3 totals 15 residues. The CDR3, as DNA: TGTGCCAGCAGCTACCATAGTAACTCTGGAAACACCATATATTTT. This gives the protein CASSYHSNSGNTIYF.

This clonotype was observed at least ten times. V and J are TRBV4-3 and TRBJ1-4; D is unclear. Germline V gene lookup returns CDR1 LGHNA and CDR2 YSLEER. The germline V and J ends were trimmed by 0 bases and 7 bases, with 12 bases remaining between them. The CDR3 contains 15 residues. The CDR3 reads CASSQDVGEGEKLFF. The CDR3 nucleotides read TGCGCCAGCAGCCAAGATGTTGGAGAAGGTGAAAAACTGTTTTTT.

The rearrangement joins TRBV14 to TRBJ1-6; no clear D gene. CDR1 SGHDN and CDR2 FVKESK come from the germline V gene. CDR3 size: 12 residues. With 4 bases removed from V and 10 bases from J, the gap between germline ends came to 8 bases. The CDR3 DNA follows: TGTGCCAGCAGCCTGGGCAGCTCACCCCTCCACTTT. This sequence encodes CASSLGSSPLHF.